This is a list of T cell receptor beta chains from one sample in a study of T cells after yellow fever vaccination. TCRdb redid the calling of the 5' RACE reads with MiXCR, one entry per CDR3 protein. The data show over 65,000 distinct CDR3 sequences, with 13% seen just once and 20% to 25% held by the top ten. Specimen: CD8+ T cells not binding an NS4B(214-222) dextramer, sorted from PBMCs, collected 21 days after the first yellow fever vaccination. All receptors come from a young man who received the YFV17D yellow fever vaccine. Both conserved end residues are part of each CDR3. The D gene is left open where the match is weak. The listing skips clone size in some rows; elsewhere it reads once, few, many or a size class.

size: few
D: -
V: TRBV7-9
J: TRBJ1-2
DNA: TGTGCCAGCAGCTTAGACGGCGTTGGCTACACCTTC
CDR3: CASSLDGVGYTF

size: few
D: -
V: TRBV6-5
J: TRBJ2-3
DNA: TGTGCCAGCAGTTACTCGATTAGCACAGATACGCAGTATTTT
CDR3: CASSYSISTDTQYF

size: few
D: -
V: TRBV25-1
J: TRBJ2-3
DNA: TGTGCCAGCACGGGGGCGGCAGATACGCAGTATTTT
CDR3: CASTGAADTQYF

size: few
D: -
V: TRBV4-2
J: TRBJ2-1
DNA: TGTGCCAGCAGCCAAGATGCGGGTGAGCAGTTCTTC
CDR3: CASSQDAGEQFF

size: few
D: -
V: TRBV7-9
J: TRBJ2-5
DNA: TGTGCCAGCCATCACCAAGAGACCCAGTACTTC
CDR3: CASHHQETQYF

size: -
D: -
V: TRBV4-1
J: TRBJ1-1
DNA: TGCGCCAGCAGCCAAGATCAATTACGAACTGAAGCTTTCTTT
CDR3: CASSQDQLRTEAFF

size: -
D: -
V: TRBV5-4
J: TRBJ1-2
DNA: TGTGCCAGCACCTTGGGGGGACTTTACGGCTACACCTTC
CDR3: CASTLGGLYGYTF

size: few
D: -
V: TRBV7-9
J: TRBJ1-6
DNA: TGTGCCAGCGCCCCGGGCGGTCGCCGTGGGTCTGATTCACCCCTCCACTTT
CDR3: CASAPGGRRGSDSPLHF

size: many
D: TRBD2
V: TRBV7-6
J: TRBJ2-3
DNA: TGTGCCAGCAGCCCCATCCTCGGGACTAGTGGATCAGATACGCAGTATTTT
CDR3: CASSPILGTSGSDTQYF

size: -
D: -
V: TRBV20-1
J: TRBJ2-4
DNA: TGCAGTGCTGCCGAGGTGGGGGCCGGAAACATTCAGTACTTC
CDR3: CSAAEVGAGNIQYF

size: few
D: -
V: TRBV5-7
J: TRBJ2-1
DNA: TGTGCCAGCAGCTTGCGTGCAGGGCACAATGAGCAGTTCTTC
CDR3: CASSLRAGHNEQFF

size: -
D: -
V: TRBV9
J: TRBJ1-1
DNA: TGTGCCAGCAGCGTAGGGGTCGGGGGGTTGAACACTGAAGCTTTCTTT
CDR3: CASSVGVGGLNTEAFF

size: -
D: -
V: TRBV27
J: TRBJ2-1
DNA: TGTGCCAGCAGTTTTGGTAGTGAGCAGTTCTTC
CDR3: CASSFGSEQFF

size: medium-sized
D: -
V: TRBV7-8
J: TRBJ1-4
DNA: TGTGCCAGCAGCTTTGGGGAAAAACTGTTTTTT
CDR3: CASSFGEKLFF

size: -
D: -
V: TRBV7-9
J: TRBJ1-2
DNA: TGTGCCAGCAGCCGGAAGGAGGTCTATGGCTACACCTTC
CDR3: CASSRKEVYGYTF

size: few
D: -
V: TRBV20-1
J: TRBJ2-3
DNA: TGCAGTGCTTCTGAAGGGGTCACCACACACACAGATACGCAGTATTTT
CDR3: CSASEGVTTHTDTQYF

size: -
D: TRBD1
V: TRBV20-1
J: TRBJ1-1
DNA: TGCAGTGCTAGCGAAGGACAGGATGAAGCTTTCTTT
CDR3: CSASEGQDEAFF

size: few
D: -
V: TRBV11-1
J: TRBJ2-1
DNA: TGTGCCAGCAGCTTAGTTCGGGGGGCAACCTACAATGAGCAGTTCTTC
CDR3: CASSLVRGATYNEQFF

size: few
D: -
V: TRBV5-1
J: TRBJ2-5
DNA: TGCGCCAGCAGCTTGGAGGGGGGCGAGTACCAAGAGACCCAGTACTTC
CDR3: CASSLEGGEYQETQYF

size: -
D: TRBD1
V: TRBV12-5
J: TRBJ2-3
DNA: TGTGCTAGTGGTTTCCTCCTGGACAGGGGTAGCACAGATACGCAGTATTTT
CDR3: CASGFLLDRGSTDTQYF

size: few
D: -
V: TRBV5-5
J: TRBJ2-7
DNA: TGTGCCAGCAGCTTGAGGGATGGGAGTACCCTCTCCTACGAGCAGTACTTC
CDR3: CASSLRDGSTLSYEQYF

size: many
D: -
V: TRBV12-3/TRBV12-4
J: TRBJ1-2
DNA: TGTGCCAGCAGTCCAACCGGGCCTCAGACCTACTATGGCTACACCTTC
CDR3: CASSPTGPQTYYGYTF

size: few
D: TRBD2
V: TRBV6-1
J: TRBJ2-1
DNA: TGTGCCAGCAGAAGACTAGCGGGGACTTACAATGAGCAGTTCTTC
CDR3: CASRRLAGTYNEQFF

size: -
D: -
V: TRBV7-6
J: TRBJ1-1
DNA: TGTGCCAGCAGCCCAGAACACGGAATGAACACTGAAGCTTTCTTT
CDR3: CASSPEHGMNTEAFF

size: -
D: -
V: TRBV5-1
J: TRBJ2-6
DNA: TGCGCCAGCAGCTTGTACTCTGGGGCCAACGTCCTGACTTTC
CDR3: CASSLYSGANVLTF

size: few
D: TRBD1
V: TRBV4-1
J: TRBJ2-5
DNA: TGCGCCAGCAGCCATCCGGGACAGGGAGGTATCGGGCAAGAGACCCAGTACTTC
CDR3: CASSHPGQGGIGQETQYF

size: few
D: TRBD2
V: TRBV27
J: TRBJ2-1
DNA: TGTGCCAGCAGTTTTCGGTCTAGCGGGGGTAATGAGCAGTTCTTC
CDR3: CASSFRSSGGNEQFF

size: few
D: -
V: TRBV20-1
J: TRBJ2-7
DNA: TGCAGTGCTATGGGGACCGATTCGACCTACGAGCAGTACTTC
CDR3: CSAMGTDSTYEQYF

size: -
D: -
V: TRBV7-2
J: TRBJ2-1
DNA: TGTGCCAGCAGCTTATTCCGGTACAATGAGCAGTTCTTC
CDR3: CASSLFRYNEQFF

size: -
D: TRBD1
V: TRBV7-9
J: TRBJ2-2
DNA: TGTGCCAGCAGCTTAAAAGGGGGCAACACCGGGGAGCTGTTTTTT
CDR3: CASSLKGGNTGELFF

size: -
D: TRBD2
V: TRBV27
J: TRBJ2-3
DNA: TGTGCCAGCAGCACCGGGACTAGCGGGATCACGCGGGGCACAGATACGCAGTATTTT
CDR3: CASSTGTSGITRGTDTQYF

size: few
D: TRBD1
V: TRBV12-3/TRBV12-4
J: TRBJ2-5
DNA: TGTGCCAGCAGATTGACAGGGTCTCGAGAGACCCAGTACTTC
CDR3: CASRLTGSRETQYF

size: few
D: TRBD2
V: TRBV4-3
J: TRBJ2-7
DNA: TGCGCCAGCAGTCCACTAGCGACCAGCTCCTACGAGCAGTACTTC
CDR3: CASSPLATSSYEQYF

size: -
D: -
V: TRBV9
J: TRBJ2-3
DNA: TGTGCCAGCAGCGTAGAAGGCAGGGGAACAGATACGCAGTATTTT
CDR3: CASSVEGRGTDTQYF

size: few
D: TRBD1
V: TRBV27
J: TRBJ2-5
DNA: TGTGCCAGCAAGCCGACAGGGGGCCGAGAGACCCAGTACTTC
CDR3: CASKPTGGRETQYF

size: few
D: TRBD1
V: TRBV24-1
J: TRBJ2-1
DNA: TGTGCCACCAGTGATGGGGACAGTGTCGGGCAGTTCTTC
CDR3: CATSDGDSVGQFF

size: -
D: TRBD1
V: TRBV12-3/TRBV12-4
J: TRBJ2-3
DNA: TGTGCCAGCAGTTTCAGGACAGGGGGCACAGATACGCAGTATTTT
CDR3: CASSFRTGGTDTQYF

size: -
D: TRBD2
V: TRBV7-8
J: TRBJ2-5
DNA: TGTGCCAGCAGCTTTCTAGCGGGGGGCGGGGAGACCCAGTACTTC
CDR3: CASSFLAGGGETQYF

size: few
D: -
V: TRBV7-9
J: TRBJ2-4
DNA: TGTGCCAGCAGCTTAGTGGATCTTAAGTTGGAAAACATTCAGTACTTC
CDR3: CASSLVDLKLENIQYF

size: few
D: -
V: TRBV29-1
J: TRBJ2-7
DNA: TGCAGCGTTGAAGAGGGCAGGGGCTCCTACGAGCAGTACTTC
CDR3: CSVEEGRGSYEQYF

size: few
D: TRBD2
V: TRBV7-2
J: TRBJ2-7
DNA: TGTGCCAGCAGCTTACTGTCTAGCGGGGATAACGAGCAGTACTTC
CDR3: CASSLLSSGDNEQYF

size: many
D: TRBD2
V: TRBV4-1
J: TRBJ2-3
DNA: TGCGCCAGCAGCTACGGGGCGGGGGGGCCCACAGATACGCAGTATTTT
CDR3: CASSYGAGGPTDTQYF

size: few
D: TRBD2
V: TRBV7-2
J: TRBJ2-7
DNA: TGTGCCAGCAGCTCGATGACTAGCAGGAGCTCCTACGAGCAGTACTTC
CDR3: CASSSMTSRSSYEQYF

size: -
D: -
V: TRBV12-3/TRBV12-4
J: TRBJ1-1
DNA: TGTGCCAGCAGTGGGGGAGAGGGGGGTAACACTGAAGCTTTCTTT
CDR3: CASSGGEGGNTEAFF

size: few
D: TRBD1
V: TRBV7-3
J: TRBJ2-7
DNA: TGTGCCAGAGATGGGGACAGGGGATTCTCCTACGAGCAGTACTTC
CDR3: CARDGDRGFSYEQYF

size: -
D: TRBD1
V: TRBV5-1
J: TRBJ2-6
DNA: TGCGCCAGCAGCGGGACAGGGTTCTCTGGGGCCAACGTCCTGACTTTC
CDR3: CASSGTGFSGANVLTF

size: -
D: TRBD2
V: TRBV5-1
J: TRBJ2-2
DNA: TGCGCCAGCAGCGCTAGCGGGAGGACCGGGGAGCTGTTTTTT
CDR3: CASSASGRTGELFF

size: few
D: -
V: TRBV10-1
J: TRBJ2-1
DNA: TGCGCCAGCAGTATCGGGGCTGAGCAGTTCTTC
CDR3: CASSIGAEQFF

size: -
D: -
V: TRBV7-2
J: TRBJ1-5
DNA: TGTGCCAGCAGCTTAGGGCAGCGTAGCAATCAGCCCCAGCATTTT
CDR3: CASSLGQRSNQPQHF

size: many
D: -
V: TRBV6-5
J: TRBJ2-2
DNA: TGTGCCAGCAGTTACGATCCCGGGTGGTCGGAGCTGTTTTTT
CDR3: CASSYDPGWSELFF

size: -
D: TRBD2
V: TRBV7-3
J: TRBJ2-4
DNA: TGTGCCAGCAGCCTAATAGCGGGGGGATCCAAAAACATTCAGTACTTC
CDR3: CASSLIAGGSKNIQYF

size: -
D: TRBD2
V: TRBV29-1
J: TRBJ2-3
DNA: TGCAGCGTTGAACACTGGACTAGCGGGGGGATGAAGAAAGATACGCAGTATTTT
CDR3: CSVEHWTSGGMKKDTQYF

size: -
D: -
V: TRBV27
J: TRBJ1-2
DNA: TGTGCCACCCACTCCGGTTTCGGGAACTATGGCTACACCTTC
CDR3: CATHSGFGNYGYTF

size: few
D: -
V: TRBV29-1
J: TRBJ2-7
DNA: TGCAGCGCCGAGGGGGGAGCGAGCGAGCAGTACTTC
CDR3: CSAEGGASEQYF

size: -
D: -
V: TRBV11-2
J: TRBJ2-3
DNA: TGTGCCAGCAGAACGGGGGGCCGGCCAGATACGCAGTATTTT
CDR3: CASRTGGRPDTQYF